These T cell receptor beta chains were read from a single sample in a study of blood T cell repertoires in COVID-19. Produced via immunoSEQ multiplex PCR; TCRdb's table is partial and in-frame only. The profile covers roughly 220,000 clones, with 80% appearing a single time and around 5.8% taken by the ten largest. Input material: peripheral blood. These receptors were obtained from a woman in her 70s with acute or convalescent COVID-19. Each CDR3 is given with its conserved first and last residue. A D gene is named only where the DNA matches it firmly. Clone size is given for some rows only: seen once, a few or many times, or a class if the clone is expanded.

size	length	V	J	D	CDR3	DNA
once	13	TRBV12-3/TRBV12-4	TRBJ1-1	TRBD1	CASGLQGGTEAFF	TGTGCCAGCGGATTACAGGGGGGGACTGAAGCTTTCTTT
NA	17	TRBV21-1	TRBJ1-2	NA	CASSNRTGGGTNYGYTF	TGTGCCAGCAGCAACAGAACAGGCGGTGGTACTAACTATGGCTACACCTTC
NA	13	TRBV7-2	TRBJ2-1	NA	CASSLGGRNEQFF	TGTGCCAGCAGCTTAGGAGGGCGGAATGAGCAGTTCTTC
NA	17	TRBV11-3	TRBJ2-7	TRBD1	CASSYPRDSLTSYEQYF	TGTGCCAGCAGTTACCCCCGGGACAGTCTAACCTCCTACGAGCAGTACTTC
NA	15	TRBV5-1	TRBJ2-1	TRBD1	CASSQGTGFGNEQFF	TGCGCCAGCAGCCAAGGGACAGGGTTTGGGAATGAGCAGTTCTTC
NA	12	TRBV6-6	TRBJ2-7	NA	CASSATSYEQYF	TGTGCCAGCAGTGCGACTAGCTACGAGCAGTACTTC
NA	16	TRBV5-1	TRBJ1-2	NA	CASSLRTGTPNYGYTF	TGCGCCAGCAGCTTACGAACCGGGACACCAAACTATGGCTACACCTTC
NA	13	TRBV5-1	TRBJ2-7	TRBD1	CASSWGTVYEQYF	TGCGCCAGCAGCTGGGGGACAGTCTACGAGCAGTACTTC
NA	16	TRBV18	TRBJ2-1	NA	CASSPPWRISYNEQFF	TGTGCCAGCTCACCACCGTGGAGGATCTCCTACAATGAGCAGTTCTTC
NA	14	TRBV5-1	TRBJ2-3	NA	CASSLLASTDTQYF	TGCGCCAGCAGCTTGCTAGCAAGCACAGATACGCAGTATTTT
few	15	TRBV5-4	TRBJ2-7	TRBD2	CASSSRLAGGGEQYF	TGTGCCAGCAGCAGCCGACTAGCGGGAGGGGGAGAGCAGTACTTC
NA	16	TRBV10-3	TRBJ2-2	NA	CAIQPLETLNTGELFF	TGTGCCATCCAGCCGTTAGAGACACTTAACACCGGGGAGCTGTTTTTT
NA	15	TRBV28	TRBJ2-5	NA	CATRPGAKVRETQYF	TGTGCCACCCGTCCAGGGGCCAAAGTCAGGGAGACCCAGTACTTC
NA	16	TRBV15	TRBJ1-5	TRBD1	CATSRWQGEWNQPQHF	TGTGCCACCAGCAGATGGCAGGGGGAGTGGAATCAGCCCCAGCATTTT
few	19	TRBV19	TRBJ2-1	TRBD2	CASSIKRLAGGSSYNEQFF	TGTGCCAGTAGTATAAAAAGGCTAGCGGGGGGCAGCTCCTACAATGAGCAGTTCTTC
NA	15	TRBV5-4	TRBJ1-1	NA	CASSSGREGNTEAFF	TGTGCCAGCAGCTCCGGACGGGAGGGGAACACTGAAGCTTTCTTT
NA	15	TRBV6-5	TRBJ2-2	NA	CASSYSTPGVGELFF	TGTGCCAGCAGTTACTCGACCCCGGGGGTCGGGGAGCTGTTTTTT
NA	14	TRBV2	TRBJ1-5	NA	CASSESLPNQPQHF	TGTGCCAGCAGTGAATCGCTACCGAATCAGCCCCAGCATTTT
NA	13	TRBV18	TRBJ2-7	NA	CASSLDTFDEQYF	TGTGCCAGCTCACTGGACACCTTCGACGAGCAGTACTTC
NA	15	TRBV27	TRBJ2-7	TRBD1	CASSSTVQGFYEQYF	TGTGCCAGCAGCTCGACGGTACAGGGGTTCTACGAGCAGTACTTC
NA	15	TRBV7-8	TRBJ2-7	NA	CASSLGAGPRAEQYF	TGTGCCAGCAGCTTAGGTGCGGGACCGAGAGCCGAGCAGTACTTC